Sequencing of this TCR beta chain was carried out in a study of tumor and adjacent non-tumor tissue in lung cancer. To note about this clonotype: The junction departs from germline at one end; a sequencing error may be responsible.

No cell sorting was done before RNA was extracted from the tissue. This CDR3 region has 14 residues. Germline V gene sequence: CDR1 DFQATT, CDR2 SNEGSKA (reference sequence). The library came from three nested PCR rounds adapted from ARM-PCR protocols. TCRdb re-analysed the multiplex PCR reads in MiXCR, keeping a single row per CDR3 protein. The sample contains fewer than 85,000 distinct CDR3 sequences, about 80% of which appear only once. The source material was lung tumor tissue. The chain recombines TRBV20-1 with TRBJ2-5; TRBD2 matches at 7 bases. The TCR originated in a man in his fifties or sixties with non-small cell lung cancer. The CDR3, as DNA: TGCAGTGTTAGACAGCGGGGAGTTAGGGAGCCCCAGTACTTC. The encoded protein is CSVRQRGVREPQYF.